Reported below is one T cell receptor (beta chain). No antigen is known for it. The TCR library protocol was used to attach unique molecular identifiers. These identifiers were attached to individual cDNA molecules. TCRdb reprocessed the 5' RACE reads via MiXCR and lists one record per CDR3 protein. The sample records 70,000 to 90,000 distinct CDR3 sequences, approximately 12% being singletons. The V end was cut by 7 bases, the J end by 4 bases, with 11 bases between. The CDR3 loop spans 13 amino acids. Germline loops: CDR1 ENHRY, CDR2 SYGVKD. The data were obtained in a study of early T cells in non-severe SARS-CoV-2 infection. Turning to the study itself: Chains were not paired, and sequencing was done on bulk RNA from unsorted whole blood.

Study-wide points: In VDJdb matching, anti-spike CD8 responses were favored while private and CD4 specificities went missing.

The chain joins TRBV10-3 to TRBJ2-1; D is uncertain. The TCR sequence derives from an adult who was a healthcare worker with PCR-confirmed SARS-CoV-2 infection or an uninfected control (not recorded which). Source material: whole blood. CDR3: CAITTSSYNEQFF. In DNA, the CDR3 is TGTGCCATCACCACGTCGAGTTACAATGAGCAGTTCTTC.